Below are 22 T cell receptor beta chains sequenced from a single sample in a study of blood T cell repertoires in COVID-19. Assay: immunoSEQ multiplex PCR; the TCRdb copy retains only in-frame clones and omits some. The repertoire holds fewer than 500,000 clones, with 80% to 90% as singletons. Sequenced sample: PBMCs or T cells enriched from blood (not recorded which). These receptors were taken from a man aged 25 to 45 who had recovered from COVID-19.

The V gene is TRBV11-2, the J gene TRBJ2-3; the D gene is possibly TRBD2 (5 bases). The CDR3 covers 16 residues. Germline V CDR1 and CDR2: SGHAT, FQNNGV. Trimming shortened V by 3 bases and J by 3 bases, and 16 bases separated the two germline ends. CDR3 DNA sequence: TGTGCCAGCAGCTTGGGGTCTAGCATTTCGACAGATACGCAGTATTTT. Its protein product is CASSLGSSISTDTQYF.

The J gene is TRBJ2-3, the V gene TRBV3-1 (or the pseudogene TRBV3-2), with TRBD2 matching 9 bases. With 5 bases clipped from V and 6 bases from J, the junction kept 3 bases outside the gene matches. Germline loops: CDR1 LGHDT, CDR2 YNNKEL (reference sequence). The length of the CDR3 is 13 residues. The DNA of the CDR3 is TGTGCCAGCAGCTCTAGCGGGACGGATACGCAGTATTTT. It specifies CASSSSGTDTQYF.

This clone was detected once. The chain combines TRBV19 with TRBJ1-1; TRBD1 agrees at 10 bases. CDR3 length: 14 amino acids. The germline V gene encodes CDR1 LNHDA and CDR2 SQIVND (reference sequence). V lost 4 bases and J lost 5; bases outside the gene matches: 4. As DNA, the CDR3 is TGTGCCAGTAGTACCAGGACAGGGGGTACTGAAGCTTTCTTT. Protein: CASSTRTGGTEAFF.

This rearrangement joins TRBV28 to TRBJ2-2, with 9 bases lining up with TRBD2. The trim removed 2 bases at V and 8 bases at J, leaving 12 bases unmatched. This CDR3 contains 17 residues. The germline gives CDR1 MDHEN, CDR2 SYDVKM. Here the CDR3 reads CASSLAGTSRGPGELFF. The CDR3 nucleotides are TGTGCCAGCAGTTTAGCCGGGACTAGCAGGGGCCCTGGGGAGCTGTTTTTT. Variable domain in full (rest from reference TRBV28 and TRBJ2-2): DVKVTQSSRYLVKRTGEKVFLECVQDMDHENMFWYRQDPGLGLRLIYFSYDVKMKEKGDIPEGYSVSREKKERFSLILESASTNQTSMYLCASSLAGTSRGPGELFFGEGSRLTVL.

The V gene is TRBV27, the J gene TRBJ1-2, with TRBD1 as a possible D gene (6 bases). There are 13 residues in the CDR3. Trimming removed 5 bases from V and 11 bases from J, with 18 bases in between. Germline values: CDR1 MNHEY, CDR2 SMNVEV (reference sequence). CDR3 DNA: TGTGCCAGCAGTCCAGTGGACAGTCCCCAGTACACCTTC. It yields the protein CASSPVDSPQYTF.

The rearrangement uses TRBV28 and TRBJ1-6, with D unclear. Trimming took off 5 bases at V and 4 bases at J, with 6 bases between the two ends. The CDR3 consists of 13 residues. The germline CDR1 and CDR2 sequences are MDHEN and SYDVKM. CDR3 region: CASSRGYNSPLHF. CDR3 nucleotide sequence: TGTGCCAGCAGTCGGGGATATAATTCACCCCTCCACTTT.

V gene TRBV19 combines with J gene TRBJ2-7, with a possible D match to TRBD1 (5 bases). The CDR3 runs to 13 residues. V was pared by 1 base and J by 4 bases, with 8 bases between. CDR1 is LNHDA and CDR2 is SQIVND in the germline V gene (reference sequence). For the CDR3, the DNA is TGTGCCAGTAGTATAGCAGGGTGGTACGAGCAGTACTTC. It is translated as CASSIAGWYEQYF. The whole variable domain, remainder taken from reference TRBV19 and TRBJ2-7, is DGGITQSPKYLFRKEGQNVTLSCEQNLNHDAMYWYRQDPGQGLRLIYYSQIVNDFQKGDIAEGYSVSREKKESFPLTVTSAQKNPTAFYLCASSIAGWYEQYFGPGTRLTVT.

The count of this clone is one. V usage is TRBV9 and J usage is TRBJ2-1; weak D call: TRBD1 (6 bases). This CDR3 spans 18 amino acids. The germline V gene encodes CDR1 SGDLS and CDR2 YYNGEE. Trimming removed 4 bases at V and 1 base at J, with 21 bases between. The CDR3 here is CASSPNPPGVFSYNEQFF. CDR3 DNA sequence: TGTGCCAGCAGCCCAAACCCCCCAGGGGTTTTTTCCTACAATGAGCAGTTCTTC.

The chain employs TRBV6-1 and TRBJ1-3; D is unclear. V was pared by 0 bases and J by 3 bases, with 15 bases between. The germline CDR1 and CDR2 sequences are MNHNS and SASEGT. This CDR3 comprises 17 residues. The CDR3 reads CASSEAVTGLGGNTIYF. The CDR3 bases are TGTGCCAGCAGTGAAGCCGTGACGGGGTTGGGTGGAAACACCATATATTTT.

The chain couples TRBV5-4 to TRBJ2-2; D remains ambiguous. V was pared by 5 bases and J by 8 bases, with 7 bases between. The CDR3 is made up of 11 amino acids. The germline V gene has CDR1 SGHNT and CDR2 YYREEE (reference sequence). In DNA, the CDR3 is TGTGCCAGCAGTTATTCTGGGGAGCTGTTTTTT. Translated, it gives CASSYSGELFF.

This clone was observed a single time. Its ends do not fully match the called genes, so a read error is possible. The chain joins TRBV2 to TRBJ2-7, with D possibly TRBD2 on 5 matching bases. Looked up from germline, CDR1 is SNHLY and CDR2 is FYNNEI. This CDR3 spans 11 amino acids. CDR3 nucleotides: TGTGCCAGCAGTGTACTAGATATATCCCGGTTC. Amino acids: CASSVLDISRF.

The rearrangement joins TRBV28 to TRBJ1-5; no reliable D call. Trimming left V 5 bases short and J 5 bases short, with 13 bases between. The germline gives CDR1 MDHEN, CDR2 SYDVKM. This CDR3 comprises 14 residues. The CDR3 reads CASSPQTGYQPQHF. CDR3 DNA sequence: TGTGCCAGCAGTCCCCAGACTGGCTATCAGCCCCAGCATTTT.

V gene TRBV7-9 combines with J gene TRBJ2-1; TRBD2 matches 9 bases. The germline gives CDR1 SEHNR, CDR2 FQNEAQ (reference sequence). The trim removed 7 bases at V and 4 bases at J, leaving 14 bases unmatched. This CDR3 is 17 amino acids long. The CDR3 region has the DNA TGTGCCAGCACCGTAGTCCCCGGACTAGCGACTTACAATGAGCAGTTCTTC. It codes for CASTVVPGLATYNEQFF.

V and J are TRBV2 and TRBJ1-6; a possible D gene is TRBD1 (6 bases). The germline CDR1 and CDR2 sequences are SNHLY and FYNNEI. V dropped 7 bases and J dropped 9 bases, with 10 bases sitting between them. The CDR3 runs 12 residues. CDR3 residues: CASNRAGSPLHF. The DNA of the CDR3 is TGTGCCAGCAACAGGGCCGGTTCACCCCTCCACTTT.

This clone has just one count. The chain employs TRBV6-6 and TRBJ2-3; 10 nucleotides match TRBD1. Germline V gene sequence: CDR1 MNHNY, CDR2 SVGAGI (reference sequence). Losses at the gene ends were 5 bases for V and 3 bases for J; bases not matched to a gene: 11. This CDR3 is built from 17 residues. The CDR3 loop is CASSLRRQGALTDTQYF. The CDR3 region has the DNA TGTGCCAGCAGTCTCCGGCGACAGGGGGCTTTAACAGATACGCAGTATTTT.

V is TRBV29-1 and J is TRBJ2-1; 8 bases map to TRBD2. V shed 6 bases, J shed 6 bases, and the junction held 10 bases outside the gene matches. Per germline, CDR1 SQVTM and CDR2 ANQGSEA. The CDR3 runs to 14 residues. The CDR3 DNA is TGCAGCGTCCCGCGAGCGGGAGATGGCAATGAGCAGTTCTTC. The encoded protein is CSVPRAGDGNEQFF.

The sample holds a few counts of this clone. J is TRBJ1-5 and V is TRBV9, with D possibly matching TRBD1 (5 bases). The CDR3 is made up of 15 amino acids. Germline CDR1 SGDLS, CDR2 YYNGEE. Trimming shortened V by 3 bases and J by 4 bases, and 14 bases separated the two germline ends. This CDR3 is CASSEGGGRNQPQHF. The CDR3 region has the DNA TGTGCCAGCAGCGAGGGCGGGGGGAGGAATCAGCCCCAGCATTTT.

The J gene is TRBJ1-2, the V gene TRBV19; 9 nucleotides line up with TRBD1. Germline values: CDR1 LNHDA, CDR2 SQIVND (reference sequence). The CDR3 covers 17 residues. V was clipped by 7 bases and J by 0 bases; unmatched bases: 12. The CDR3 nucleotides read TGTGCCAGTATATCCCGGGACAGGGAAAGCCCTAACTATGGCTACACCTTC. Protein product: CASISRDRESPNYGYTF.

This clone was seen a single time. This chain links TRBV7-9 with TRBJ2-3; the match to TRBD2 covers 14 bases. CDR3 length equals 19 residues. Germline CDR1 is SEHNR and CDR2 is FQNEAQ (reference sequence). V lost 7 bases, J lost 0 bases, and 12 bases stayed unmatched. CDR3 region: CASTKTGTSGSRSTDTQYF. DNA of the CDR3: TGTGCCAGCACCAAAACCGGGACTAGCGGGAGTAGGAGCACAGATACGCAGTATTTT.

CDR3 nucleotides: TGTGCCAGCAGCTTAAAACCGGGACAGGGAGAAGCTTTCTTT. Translated, it gives CASSLKPGQGEAFF. This chain uses TRBV7-9 with TRBJ1-1, with TRBD1 matching 9 bases. The CDR3 has 14 residues. V dropped 2 bases and J dropped 8; count of bases not matched to a gene: 6. CDR1 SEHNR and CDR2 FQNEAQ come from the germline V gene (reference sequence).

Points on this clone: Different DNA sequences within this sample yield the same CDR3. V is TRBV12-3 or TRBV12-4 and J is TRBJ2-5; no firm D call. This CDR3 contains 11 residues. Trimming removed 6 bases from V and 5 bases from J, with 7 bases in between. The CDR3 spells CASSPSETQYF. The DNA of the CDR3 is TGTGCCAGCAGCCCCTCCGAGACCCAGTACTTC.

The genes are TRBV28 and TRBJ1-4; TRBD1 might be the D (5 bases). Germline-derived CDR1 and CDR2 are MDHEN and SYDVKM. V dropped 7 bases and J dropped 8 bases, with 17 bases sitting between them. This CDR3 region has 14 residues. Here the CDR3 DNA reads TGTGCCAGCAATACGGGGGGGATCACCGAAAAACTGTTTTTT. It encodes CASNTGGITEKLFF.